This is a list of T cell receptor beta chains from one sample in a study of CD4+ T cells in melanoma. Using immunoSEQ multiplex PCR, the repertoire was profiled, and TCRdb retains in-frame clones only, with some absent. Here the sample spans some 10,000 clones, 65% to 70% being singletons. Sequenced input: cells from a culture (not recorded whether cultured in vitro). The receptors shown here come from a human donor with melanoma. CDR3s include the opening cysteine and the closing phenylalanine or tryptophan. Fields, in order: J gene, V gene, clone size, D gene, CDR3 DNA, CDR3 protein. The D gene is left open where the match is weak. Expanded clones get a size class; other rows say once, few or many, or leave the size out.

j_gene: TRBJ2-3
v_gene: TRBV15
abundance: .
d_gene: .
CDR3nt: TGTGCCACCAGCAGAGATCGGGGTCCTAGCACAGATACGCAGTATTTT
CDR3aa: CATSRDRGPSTDTQYF

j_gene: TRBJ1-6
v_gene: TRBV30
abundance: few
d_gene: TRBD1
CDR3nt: TGTGCCTGGAGTGTACTGACAGGGGGGCGTTCACCCCTCCACTTT
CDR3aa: CAWSVLTGGRSPLHF

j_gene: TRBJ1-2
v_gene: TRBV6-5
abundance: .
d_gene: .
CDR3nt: TGTGCCAGCAGTTACTCCGGGACGGATGGCTACACCTTC
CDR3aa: CASSYSGTDGYTF

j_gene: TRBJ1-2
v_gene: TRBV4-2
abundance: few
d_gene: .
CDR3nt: TGTGCCAGCAGCCAGGCGTTATATGGCTACACCTTC
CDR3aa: CASSQALYGYTF

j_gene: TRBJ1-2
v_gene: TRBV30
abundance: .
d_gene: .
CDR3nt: TGTGCCTGGGAAGGGGATCGGTATGGCTACACCTTC
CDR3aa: CAWEGDRYGYTF

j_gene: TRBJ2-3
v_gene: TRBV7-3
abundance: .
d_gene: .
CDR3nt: TGTGCCAGCAGCTTAAGTGGTAGCTCGGGTAGCACAGATACGCAGTATTTT
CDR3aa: CASSLSGSSGSTDTQYF

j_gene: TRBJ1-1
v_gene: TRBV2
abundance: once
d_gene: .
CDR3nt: TGTGCCAGCAGTGAAGAGAGGATCGTGAACACTGAAGCTTTCTTT
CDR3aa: CASSEERIVNTEAFF

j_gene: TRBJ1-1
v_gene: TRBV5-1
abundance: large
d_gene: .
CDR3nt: TGCGCCAGCAGCTCCGAGGGGATGGGGACTGAAGCTTTCTTT
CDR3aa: CASSSEGMGTEAFF

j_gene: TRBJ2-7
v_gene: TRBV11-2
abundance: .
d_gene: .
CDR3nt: TGTGCCAGCGGGACACAAGTATACGAGCAGTACTTC
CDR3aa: CASGTQVYEQYF

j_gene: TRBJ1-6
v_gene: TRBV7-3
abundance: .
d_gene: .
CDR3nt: TGTGCCAGCAGCTTAACGTCATGGGGGAATTCACCCCTCCACTTT
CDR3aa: CASSLTSWGNSPLHF

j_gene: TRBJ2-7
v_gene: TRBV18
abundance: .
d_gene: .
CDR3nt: TGTGCCAGCTCACCCCTTAGCGGAGATTCCGAGCAGTACTTC
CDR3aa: CASSPLSGDSEQYF

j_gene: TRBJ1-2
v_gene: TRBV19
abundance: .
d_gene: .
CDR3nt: TGTGCCAGTAGAACCGCGGCGAAGTTTAGTGGCGGCTACACCTTC
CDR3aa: CASRTAAKFSGGYTF

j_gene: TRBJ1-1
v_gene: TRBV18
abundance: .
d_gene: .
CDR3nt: TGTGCCAGCACAACACAGGGAAACACTGAAGCTTTCTTT
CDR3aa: CASTTQGNTEAFF

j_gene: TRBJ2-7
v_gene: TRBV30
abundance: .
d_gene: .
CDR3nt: TGTGCCTGGAGCCGTCTGGACGGCTACGAGCAGTACTTC
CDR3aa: CAWSRLDGYEQYF